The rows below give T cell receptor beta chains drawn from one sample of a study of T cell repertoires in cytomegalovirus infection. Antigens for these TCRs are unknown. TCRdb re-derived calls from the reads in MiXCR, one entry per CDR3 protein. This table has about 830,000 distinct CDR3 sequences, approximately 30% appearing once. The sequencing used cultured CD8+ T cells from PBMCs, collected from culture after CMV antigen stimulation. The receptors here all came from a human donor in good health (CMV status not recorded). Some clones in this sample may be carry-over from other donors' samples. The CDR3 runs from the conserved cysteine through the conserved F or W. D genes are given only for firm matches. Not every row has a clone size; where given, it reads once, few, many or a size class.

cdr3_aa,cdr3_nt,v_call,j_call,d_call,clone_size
CASSLNTTPLHF,TGTGCCAGCAGCTTAAACACGACACCCCTCCACTTT,TRBV11-2,TRBJ1-6,NA,NA
CASSFGGKANYGYTF,TGTGCCAGCAGCTTTGGAGGGAAAGCTAACTATGGCTACACCTTC,TRBV7-2,TRBJ1-2,NA,few
CASSLAGILRGGTDTQYF,TGTGCCAGCAGCTTAGCGGGGATCTTGCGGGGGGGCACAGATACGCAGTATTTT,TRBV7-9,TRBJ2-3,TRBD2,few
CASSYGQEGYGYTF,TGTGCCAGCAGTTACGGACAGGAGGGCTATGGCTACACCTTC,TRBV27,TRBJ1-2,TRBD1,few
CASSLSSGFGYTF,TGTGCCAGCAGTTTATCCTCCGGGTTTGGCTACACCTTC,TRBV27,TRBJ1-2,NA,NA
CASSLDPGRYYEQFF,TGTGCCAGCAGCTTAGACCCAGGAAGGTACTATGAGCAGTTCTTC,TRBV7-6,TRBJ2-1,NA,many
CASSPTEGRESSPLHF,TGTGCCAGTAGCCCCACAGAGGGCAGGGAGAGTTCACCCCTCCACTTT,TRBV19,TRBJ1-6,NA,NA
CASTLQGPDPYGYTF,TGTGCCAGCACCTTACAGGGGCCCGACCCTTATGGCTACACCTTC,TRBV12-3/TRBV12-4,TRBJ1-2,TRBD1,few
CASRTGVTGQPQHF,TGTGCCAGCAGGACAGGGGTGACGGGTCAGCCCCAGCATTTT,TRBV27,TRBJ1-5,TRBD1,many
CASSQDRDSGDDQYF,TGCGCCAGCAGCCAAGATCGTGATAGCGGGGATGACCAGTACTTC,TRBV4-1,TRBJ2-5,TRBD2,many
CASSLISAMNTEAFF,TGTGCCAGCAGTTTAATTTCAGCTATGAACACTGAAGCTTTCTTT,TRBV12-3/TRBV12-4,TRBJ1-1,NA,many
CASSQPDGPREGYTF,TGCGCCAGCAGTCAGCCGGACGGCCCCCGGGAAGGCTACACCTTC,TRBV4-3,TRBJ1-2,NA,NA
CASSSLGGSYNEQFF,TGTGCCAGCAGCTCCTTGGGTGGCTCCTACAATGAGCAGTTCTTC,TRBV11-1,TRBJ2-1,NA,few
CASSLEAIAKNIQYF,TGCGCCAGCAGCTTGGAGGCTATAGCCAAAAACATTCAGTACTTC,TRBV5-1,TRBJ2-4,NA,few
CATGSNEAFF,TGTGCCACTGGGAGTAATGAAGCTTTCTTT,TRBV28,TRBJ1-1,NA,NA
CASSFRQHQETQYF,TGTGCCAGCAGTTTTCGACAGCACCAAGAGACCCAGTACTTC,TRBV6-1,TRBJ2-5,NA,NA
CASSLDLGGYSGYTF,TGTGCCAGCAGTTTAGACTTAGGGGGCTATAGTGGCTACACCTTC,TRBV27,TRBJ1-2,TRBD1,NA
CASSFYTSSEQFF,TGTGCCAGTAGTTTCTACACTTCAAGTGAGCAGTTCTTC,TRBV19,TRBJ2-1,NA,NA
CSAPHRANNEQFF,TGCAGTGCTCCGCATAGGGCGAACAATGAGCAGTTCTTC,TRBV20-1,TRBJ2-1,NA,NA
CTSRDRVRDEQFF,TGTACCAGCAGAGACAGGGTACGGGATGAGCAGTTCTTC,TRBV7-6,TRBJ2-1,TRBD1,NA
CASSYNAPDRGQGYTF,TGTGCCAGCAGTTACAACGCACCCGACAGGGGACAGGGCTACACCTTC,TRBV6-7,TRBJ1-2,TRBD1,NA
CASSYYRGEGEEAFF,TGTGCCAGCAGTTACTATCGCGGGGAAGGGGAGGAAGCTTTCTTT,TRBV6-6,TRBJ1-1,NA,once
CASSLDSAEVESPLHF,TGTGCCAGCAGTTTAGATAGCGCAGAAGTGGAATCACCCCTCCACTTT,TRBV12-3/TRBV12-4,TRBJ1-6,NA,NA
CASSDTGGSSTYEQYF,TGTGCCAGCAGTGATACAGGGGGCTCTTCCACCTACGAGCAGTACTTC,TRBV9,TRBJ2-7,TRBD1,NA
CASSRTGSWNTGELFF,TGTGCCAGCAGCCGAACGGGCAGCTGGAACACTGGGGAGCTGTTTTTT,TRBV13,TRBJ2-2,NA,few
CATSKPGTGDRYGYTF,TGTGCCACCAGCAAACCCGGGACAGGGGATCGGTATGGCTACACCTTC,TRBV15,TRBJ1-2,TRBD1,NA
CASSPGQGRYQPQHF,TGTGCCAGCAGTCCCGGACAGGGGAGATATCAGCCCCAGCATTTT,TRBV6-1,TRBJ1-5,TRBD1,many
CASSQLNGQEGFYGYTF,TGCGCCAGCAGTCAACTCAACGGACAGGAGGGGTTCTATGGCTACACCTTC,TRBV23-1,TRBJ1-2,TRBD1,NA
CASSQVVRQGNQETQYF,TGTGCCAGCAGCCAAGTGGTACGGCAGGGGAACCAAGAGACCCAGTACTTC,TRBV7-9,TRBJ2-5,NA,NA
CASALMNTEAFF,TGTGCCAGCGCCCTAATGAACACTGAAGCTTTCTTT,TRBV6-6,TRBJ1-1,NA,NA
CASSFDPGPAAETQYF,TGTGCCAGCAGCTTTGACCCGGGACCAGCGGCGGAGACCCAGTACTTC,TRBV7-6,TRBJ2-5,NA,many
CASSRSQGSPQFF,TGTGCCAGCAGCCGAAGCCAGGGCAGTCCCCAGTTCTTC,TRBV11-2,TRBJ2-1,NA,NA
CASSPLFSGPSYEQYF,TGTGCCAGCAGCCCCCTTTTTTCAGGACCGTCATACGAGCAGTACTTC,TRBV27,TRBJ2-7,NA,NA
CAISESGGEETQYF,TGTGCCATCAGTGAGTCGGGTGGAGAAGAGACCCAGTACTTC,TRBV10-3,TRBJ2-5,NA,NA
CASSSSGTGLYNEQFF,TGCGCCAGCAGCTCCTCCGGGACAGGGTTATACAATGAGCAGTTCTTC,TRBV5-1,TRBJ2-1,TRBD1,NA
CASSLGRGRGGQPQHF,TGTGCCAGCAGTTTAGGTCGGGGGAGGGGTGGTCAGCCCCAGCATTTT,TRBV27,TRBJ1-5,NA,NA
CSVEDGMYGYTF,TGCAGCGTTGAAGACGGAATGTATGGCTACACCTTC,TRBV29-1,TRBJ1-2,NA,NA
CASSPPRESTEAFF,TGTGCCAGCAGCCCCCCCCGGGAGAGCACTGAAGCTTTCTTT,TRBV12-3/TRBV12-4,TRBJ1-1,NA,many
CASSSAAGGIGETQYF,TGTGCCAGCAGCTCCGCAGCGGGGGGCATTGGAGAGACCCAGTACTTC,TRBV7-2,TRBJ2-5,TRBD2,many
CASSSSTWTQETQYF,TGTGCCAGCAGCTCCTCTACATGGACCCAAGAGACCCAGTACTTC,TRBV11-2,TRBJ2-5,NA,many
CASRLGTAEAFF,TGTGCCAGCAGGCTTGGGACAGCCGAAGCTTTCTTT,TRBV7-9,TRBJ1-1,TRBD1,NA
CASSLVPSAGFYNEQFF,TGTGCCAGCAGTTTGGTCCCCTCGGCGGGCTTCTACAATGAGCAGTTCTTC,TRBV27,TRBJ2-1,NA,NA
CASSSAGWLAGEIEAFF,TGTGCCAGCAGCTCCGCCGGATGGTTGGCAGGGGAGATTGAAGCTTTCTTT,TRBV7-8,TRBJ1-1,NA,NA
CASSLLTYGYTF,TGTGCCAGCAGTCTTTTGACCTATGGCTACACCTTC,TRBV6-1,TRBJ1-2,NA,NA
CASSLRVTYNEQFF,TGTGCCAGCTCCCTGAGGGTAACCTACAATGAGCAGTTCTTC,TRBV12-3/TRBV12-4,TRBJ2-1,NA,few
CASKLGGNEQFF,TGTGCCAGCAAATTAGGGGGTAATGAGCAGTTCTTC,TRBV12-3/TRBV12-4,TRBJ2-1,NA,NA
CASSPKAQLTNTEAFF,TGTGCCAGCAGCCCAAAGGCACAGCTAACTAACACTGAAGCTTTCTTT,TRBV9,TRBJ1-1,NA,many
CASSLQGLGANVLTF,TGTGCCAGCAGTCTCCAGGGATTAGGGGCCAACGTCCTGACTTTC,TRBV6-5,TRBJ2-6,NA,many
CASSSTGQGGTEAFF,TGTGCCAGCAGCTCCACCGGACAGGGTGGAACTGAAGCTTTCTTT,TRBV7-8,TRBJ1-1,TRBD1,few
CASSSGGPSYNEQFF,TGTGCCAGCAGCAGCGGGGGGCCTTCCTACAATGAGCAGTTCTTC,TRBV13,TRBJ2-1,TRBD2,many
CASSLGPYGEGQPQHF,TGTGCCAGCAGCTTAGGGCCCTACGGGGAGGGTCAGCCCCAGCATTTT,TRBV7-8,TRBJ1-5,NA,once
CASTNQGYNEQFF,TGTGCCAGCACCAACCAGGGATACAATGAGCAGTTCTTC,TRBV12-3/TRBV12-4,TRBJ2-1,NA,NA
CASSLAEGSGGALVRDTQYF,TGTGCCAGCAGCTTAGCGGAGGGGAGCGGGGGGGCATTGGTTAGAGATACGCAGTATTTT,TRBV7-8,TRBJ2-3,TRBD2,NA
CASSLSKAGDQYF,TGTGCCAGCAGTTTATCCAAGGCCGGTGACCAGTACTTC,TRBV27,TRBJ2-5,NA,NA
CASSLGGAPGQPQHF,TGTGCCAGCAGCTTAGGGGGGGCGCCCGGCCAGCCCCAGCATTTT,TRBV7-2,TRBJ1-5,NA,few
CAISDGQGAEKLFF,TGTGCCATCAGTGACGGACAGGGAGCCGAAAAACTGTTTTTT,TRBV10-3,TRBJ1-4,TRBD1,NA
CATEDRVNTEAFF,TGTGCCACCGAGGACAGGGTGAACACTGAAGCTTTCTTT,TRBV5-4,TRBJ1-1,TRBD1,NA
CASSQRRDGETQYF,TGCGCCAGCAGCCAGAGACGTGACGGCGAGACCCAGTACTTC,TRBV4-3,TRBJ2-5,NA,NA
CASSVGGVGTDTQYF,TGTGCCAGCAGCGTAGGGGGGGTCGGCACAGATACGCAGTATTTT,TRBV9,TRBJ2-3,NA,few
CATLGAYNSPLHF,TGTGCCACTCTTGGGGCCTACAATTCACCCCTCCACTTT,TRBV19,TRBJ1-6,NA,NA